This entry describes one T cell receptor beta chain. One end of the junction fails to match germline, which may point to a read error. Germline CDR1 reads SQVTM; CDR2 reads ANQGSEA. The CDR3 extends over 13 amino acids. This entry comes from a study of Graves' ophthalmopathy and Graves' hyperthyroidism. TCR beta CDR3 amplification used RNA transcripts. In the first round, RT-PCR was carried out with HTBI primers, and a multiplex PCR formed the second round. A single record per CDR3 protein comes from TCRdb applying MiXCR to the multiplex PCR reads. The sample gives about 740,000 distinct CDR3 sequences, roughly two fifths of which show up once; 44% is in the top ten.

The sequencing input was peripheral blood. V gene TRBV29-1 combines with J gene TRBJ1-2, with unresolved D. This TCR was recovered from an adult man with Graves' ophthalmopathy. CDR3 nucleotides: TGTGCCTCCTCACCCCGAGCGGACTATGGCTACACCTTC. Encoded protein: CASSPRADYGYTF.